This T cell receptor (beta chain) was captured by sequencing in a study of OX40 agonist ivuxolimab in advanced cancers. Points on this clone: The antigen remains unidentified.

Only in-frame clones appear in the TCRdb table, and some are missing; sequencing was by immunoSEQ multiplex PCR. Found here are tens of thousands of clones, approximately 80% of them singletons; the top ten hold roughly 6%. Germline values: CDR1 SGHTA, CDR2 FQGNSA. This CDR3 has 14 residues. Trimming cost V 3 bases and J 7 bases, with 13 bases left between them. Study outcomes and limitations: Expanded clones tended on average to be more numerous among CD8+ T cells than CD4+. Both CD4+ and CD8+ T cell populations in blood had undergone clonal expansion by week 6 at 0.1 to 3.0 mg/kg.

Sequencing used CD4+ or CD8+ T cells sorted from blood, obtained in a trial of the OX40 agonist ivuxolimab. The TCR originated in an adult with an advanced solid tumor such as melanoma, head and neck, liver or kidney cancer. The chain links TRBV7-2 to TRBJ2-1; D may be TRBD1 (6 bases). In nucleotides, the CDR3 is TGTGCCAGCAGCTTTAGGGCAGGGGAGAATGAGCAGTTCTTC. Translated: CASSFRAGENEQFF.